This T cell receptor (beta chain) emerged from a study of monozygotic twins with inflammatory bowel disease. Whole-study findings and limits: Clonotypes shared with others were fewer in IBD patients than in healthy twins, especially with disease activity.

UMIs bearing a 6-nucleotide sample barcode were added through template switching. The study subjected TCRalpha and TCRbeta cDNA to two nested PCRs of approximately 16 and 10 cycles. TCRdb reprocessed the 5' RACE reads; each CDR3 protein has one entry and no DNA is given. The table lists over 150,000 distinct CDR3 sequences, with approximately 3% in the top ten. With regard to this clonotype: Its antigen remains unidentified.

Whole blood that had not undergone T cell sorting provided the isolated total RNA. The source of this sequence is a human donor with ulcerative colitis or Crohn's disease, or a healthy co-twin of an affected twin (not recorded which). Specimen: blood.

CDR3 amino acids: CAWSLEETQYF. The rearrangement uses TRBV30 and TRBJ2-5. The CDR3 loop spans 11 amino acids. The V gene's germline CDR1 is GTSNPN and CDR2 SVGIG (reference sequence).